This T cell receptor (beta chain) was retrieved from a study of T cell responses to AZD1222 COVID-19 vaccine (dated by TCRdb to the early 2020s). Study-level background: TCR sequencing covered 230 to 250 trial participants: around 210 given two doses of AZD1222 and 26 given two doses of MenACWY control vaccine. Trial participants were enrolled into age subgroups of 18-55, 56-69 and 70-plus years, which contained about 150, 28 and 57 TCR-sequenced participants, respectively. Overall study results and their limits: Spike-specific TCR breadth and depth rose significantly after two AZD1222 doses compared with day 0 and with MenACWY recipients. Because no day 14 peak-response samples were available, repertoires were characterized only after the peak T cell response. Conclusions about previously exposed vaccinees were limited because only six AZD1222 recipients were SARS-CoV-2 seropositive at baseline. Participants were mostly white British and included more females than males, and it was suggested by the authors that clonal diversity may have been underestimated. The vaccine-associated CD4 TCRs covered the entire spike protein, and the dominant responses fell in regions 160-218 and 743-854. Epitopes outside the regions mutated in the B.1.351 and B.1.1.7 variants were reportedly recognized by nearly half of the unique spike-specific TCRs. In the small 56-69-year group, the increase in depth fell short of significance, most likely because of low power.

The time point label corresponds to: about 28 days (+/-7) after the second vaccine dose. AZD1222 recipients with second doses at about 4 weeks or about 12 weeks were pooled, because spike-specific TCR depth and breadth did not differ between schedules. The vaccinee samples were drawn from two UK trials, COV001 and COV002, one of which was a single-blind randomized controlled phase 2/3 trial testing AZD1222 (ChAdOx1 nCoV-19) in healthy adults. For TCRbeta chain sequencing, PBMC samples from trial participants were taken at day 0 and at day 28 after the second dose. Remarks on this clone: The antigen it recognizes is unknown. No much larger clone is present one base from it, and per-base qualities are unavailable.

The CDR3 regions of human TCRbeta chains were analyzed by immunosequencing. The study's own analysis went as follows. Repertoire TCRs were checked for matches against a reference library of SARS-CoV-2-specific TCRs that had been generated using the MIRA antigen-specificity platform. Breadth was defined as the fraction of unique TCRs that were SARS-CoV-2-associated. Depth was defined as the fraction of total T cells that were SARS-CoV-2-associated. Each spike-specific TCR was assigned to its reactive spike region and to a CD4 or CD8 class using the MIRA data. Log10-transformed breadth and depth values were compared by one-way ANOVA with Sidak's multiple comparisons tests. Imported from immuneACCESS, the table was reduced by TCRdb to in-frame sequences with V and J called. These copies leave out some clones; in studies compared against another copy, an unresolved V gene accounts for under half, and the cause of the remainder is not known. The V and J calls and clone size come from that table; D and trimming were worked out from the DNA. In all, the sample holds about 120,000 clones, and just over 85% of those were seen once. The ten largest clones represent 17% of the sample.

The sequence came from an adult who received the AZD1222 COVID-19 vaccine. Sequences were derived from peripheral blood, sampled 28 days after the second AZD1222 dose.

The CDR3 region reads CASSYSGTSNEQYF. The DNA reads TGTGCCAGCAGTTACAGTGGGACTAGCAACGAGCAGTACTTC. In this chain, TRBV6-5 is recombined with TRBJ2-7; TRBD2 lines up with 9 middle nucleotides. Per the germline V gene, MNHEY is the CDR1 and SVGAGI is the CDR2. From the cysteine through the phenylalanine, the CDR3 covers 14 amino acids. Only CDR3 DNA is held: 42 bases, read in frame from base 1. V is cut back by 2 bases and J by 5 bases, with 4 bases in the junction unmatched.